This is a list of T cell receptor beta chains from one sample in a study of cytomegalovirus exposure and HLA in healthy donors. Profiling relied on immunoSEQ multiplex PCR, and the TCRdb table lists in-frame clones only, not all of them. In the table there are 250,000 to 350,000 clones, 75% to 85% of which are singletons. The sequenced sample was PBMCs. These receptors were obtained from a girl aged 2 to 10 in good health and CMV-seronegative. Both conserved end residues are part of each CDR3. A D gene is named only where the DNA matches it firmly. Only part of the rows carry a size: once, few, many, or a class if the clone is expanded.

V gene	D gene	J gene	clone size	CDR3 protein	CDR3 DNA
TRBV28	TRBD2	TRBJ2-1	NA	CASSFFGRAFSYNEQFF	TGTGCCAGCAGTTTTTTCGGGAGGGCCTTCTCCTACAATGAGCAGTTCTTC
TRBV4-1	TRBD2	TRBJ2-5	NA	CASSQDLRAGGPRETQYF	TGCGCCAGCAGCCAAGACCTTAGGGCGGGAGGGCCCCGCGAGACCCAGTACTTC
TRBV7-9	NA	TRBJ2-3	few	CASDPVGGGRDTQYF	TGTGCCAGCGACCCCGTTGGGGGGGGCAGAGATACGCAGTATTTT
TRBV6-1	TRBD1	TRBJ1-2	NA	CASSVQGARGYTF	TGTGCCAGCAGTGTACAGGGGGCGCGTGGCTACACCTTC
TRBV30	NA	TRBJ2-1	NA	CACKTGTAYNEQFF	TGTGCCTGCAAGACAGGTACGGCCTACAATGAGCAGTTCTTC
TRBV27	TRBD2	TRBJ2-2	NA	CASSEFSGGANTGELFF	TGTGCCAGCAGTGAATTTAGCGGGGGGGCGAACACCGGGGAGCTGTTTTTT
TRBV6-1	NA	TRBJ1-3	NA	CASRINRDGNTIYF	TGTGCCAGCAGAATCAACAGGGACGGAAACACCATATATTTT
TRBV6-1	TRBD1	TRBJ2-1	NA	CASSESTGMNEQFF	TGTGCCAGCAGTGAATCGACAGGGATGAATGAGCAGTTCTTC
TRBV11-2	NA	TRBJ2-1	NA	CASSLDFRGVYNEQFF	TGTGCCAGCAGCTTAGATTTTCGCGGGGTATACAATGAGCAGTTCTTC
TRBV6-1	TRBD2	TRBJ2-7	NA	CASSERLAGGRREQYF	TGTGCCAGCAGTGAAAGACTAGCGGGGGGCCGCCGGGAGCAGTACTTC
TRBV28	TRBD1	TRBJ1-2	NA	CASSIGQGTFGYTF	TGTGCCAGCAGCATAGGACAGGGGACTTTTGGCTACACCTTC
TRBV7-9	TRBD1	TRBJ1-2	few	CASSLVGTEIDYGYTF	TGTGCCAGCAGCTTAGTCGGGACAGAAATAGACTATGGCTACACCTTC
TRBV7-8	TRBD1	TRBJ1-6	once	CASSPTGVVNSPLHF	TGTGCCAGCAGCCCAACAGGGGTCGTCAATTCACCCCTCCACTTT
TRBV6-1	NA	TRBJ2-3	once	CASSEGNWQGMSSTDTQYF	TGTGCCAGCAGTGAAGGGAATTGGCAGGGGATGTCTAGCACAGATACGCAGTATTTT
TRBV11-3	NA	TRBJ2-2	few	CASSLDEAGGELFF	TGTGCCAGCAGCTTAGATGAAGCAGGCGGGGAGCTGTTTTTT
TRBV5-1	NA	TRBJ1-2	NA	CASSRGGVDGYTF	TGCGCCAGCAGTCGAGGAGGTGTGGATGGCTACACCTTC
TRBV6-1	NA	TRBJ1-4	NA	CASSRRQTTNEKLFF	TGTGCCAGCAGTCGCAGACAGACAACTAATGAAAAACTGTTTTTT
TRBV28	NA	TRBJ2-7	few	CASIDGTFSYEQYF	TGTGCCAGCATTGACGGGACTTTTTCCTACGAGCAGTACTTC
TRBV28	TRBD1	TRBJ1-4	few	CASSPPTGALVKLFF	TGTGCCAGCAGCCCCCCGACAGGGGCTCTGGTAAAACTGTTTTTT
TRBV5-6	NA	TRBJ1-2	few	CASSIQGVNGYTF	TGTGCCAGCAGCATACAGGGTGTCAATGGCTACACCTTC
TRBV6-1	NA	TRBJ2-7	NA	CATLLRRQYF	TGTGCCACCTTGCTGCGTCGGCAGTACTTC
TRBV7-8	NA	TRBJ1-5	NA	CASSTKTQGNQPQHF	TGTGCCAGCAGCACAAAGACCCAGGGGAATCAGCCCCAGCATTTT
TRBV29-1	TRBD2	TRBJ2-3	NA	CSVETAGGDTDTQYF	TGCAGCGTTGAAACTGCCGGGGGGGATACAGATACGCAGTATTTT
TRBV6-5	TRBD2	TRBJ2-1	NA	CATMGGIEQFF	TGTGCCACCATGGGGGGGATTGAGCAGTTCTTC
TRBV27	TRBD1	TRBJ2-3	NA	CASRWGDRGTDTQYF	TGTGCCAGCCGATGGGGGGACAGGGGCACAGATACGCAGTATTTT
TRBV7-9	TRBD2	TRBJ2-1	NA	CASSLRGRDWDNEQFF	TGTGCCAGCAGCTTACGGGGGAGGGACTGGGACAATGAGCAGTTCTTC
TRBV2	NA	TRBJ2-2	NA	CASSVSRERVGELFF	TGTGCCAGCAGTGTTTCCAGGGAAAGGGTCGGGGAGCTGTTTTTT
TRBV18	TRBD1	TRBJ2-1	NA	CASSQTGTDNNEQFF	TGTGCCAGCTCACAAACCGGGACAGACAACAATGAGCAGTTCTTC
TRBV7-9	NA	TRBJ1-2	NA	CSSSPDIVGYTF	TGTTCCAGCAGCCCGGACATCGTCGGCTACACCTTC
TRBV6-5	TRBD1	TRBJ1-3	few	CASRTTPTGRNTIYF	TGTGCCAGCAGGACCACCCCGACAGGGAGAAACACCATATATTTT
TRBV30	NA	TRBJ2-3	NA	CAWSAGDLSTDTQYF	TGTGCCTGGAGCGCAGGGGACCTAAGCACAGATACGCAGTATTTT
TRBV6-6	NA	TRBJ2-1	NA	CASTPRLPHNEQFF	TGTGCCAGCACCCCGCGATTACCCCACAATGAGCAGTTCTTC
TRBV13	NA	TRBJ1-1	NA	CASSWAGRVGTEAFF	TGTGCCAGCAGCTGGGCAGGGAGGGTAGGTACTGAAGCTTTCTTT
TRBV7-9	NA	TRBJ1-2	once	CASSLAQGIYGYTF	TGTGCCAGCAGCTTAGCCCAGGGTATCTATGGCTACACCTTC
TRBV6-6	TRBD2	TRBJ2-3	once	CATRTSGGNTQYF	TGTGCTACCAGGACTAGCGGGGGGAATACGCAGTATTTT
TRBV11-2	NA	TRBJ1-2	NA	CASSFGRDYGYTF	TGTGCCAGCAGCTTTGGGCGAGACTATGGCTACACCTTC
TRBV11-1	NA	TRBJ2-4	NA	CASSLGLKNIQYF	TGTGCCAGCAGCTTAGGACTAAAAAACATTCAGTACTTC
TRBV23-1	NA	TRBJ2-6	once	CASTLFRLSGANVLTF	TGCGCCAGCACCTTATTCAGGCTCTCTGGGGCCAACGTCCTGACTTTC
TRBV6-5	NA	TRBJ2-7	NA	CASSYRGAWYEQYF	TGTGCCAGCAGTTATCGGGGGGCATGGTACGAGCAGTACTTC
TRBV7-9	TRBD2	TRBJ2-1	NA	CASSSSSGGGNEQFF	TGTGCCAGCAGCAGTTCTAGCGGGGGTGGAAATGAGCAGTTCTTC
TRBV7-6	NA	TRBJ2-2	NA	CASSPQGNGELFF	TGTGCCAGCAGCCCCCAGGGTAACGGGGAGCTGTTTTTT
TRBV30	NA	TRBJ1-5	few	CAWSVRTNQPQHF	TGTGCCTGGAGTGTCCGGACAAATCAGCCCCAGCATTTT
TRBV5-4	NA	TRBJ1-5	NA	CASSLWGGNQPQHF	TGTGCCAGCAGCTTGTGGGGGGGCAATCAGCCCCAGCATTTT
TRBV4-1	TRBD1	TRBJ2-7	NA	CASSQAGTVAYEQYF	TGCGCCAGCAGCCAAGCTGGGACAGTTGCCTACGAGCAGTACTTC
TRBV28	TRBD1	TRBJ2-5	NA	CASSVGTGGGKTQYF	TGTGCCAGCAGTGTCGGGACAGGGGGCGGAAAGACCCAGTACTTC
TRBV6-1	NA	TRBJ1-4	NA	CASTLGRVVEKLFF	TGTGCCAGCACCCTGGGCAGGGTGGTGGAAAAACTGTTTTTT
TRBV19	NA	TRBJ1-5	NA	CASSPSPGAVQPQHF	TGTGCCAGTAGCCCGTCCCCTGGGGCGGTGCAGCCCCAGCATTTT
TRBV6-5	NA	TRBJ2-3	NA	CASSYSSLDTQYF	TGTGCCAGCAGTTACTCTAGCTTGGATACGCAGTATTTT
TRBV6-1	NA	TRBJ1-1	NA	CASSPIPEAFF	TGTGCCAGCAGCCCCATCCCTGAAGCTTTCTTT
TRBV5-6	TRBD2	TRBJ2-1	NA	CASSSLTSGRDEQFF	TGTGCCAGCAGCTCCCTGACTAGCGGGAGGGATGAGCAGTTCTTC
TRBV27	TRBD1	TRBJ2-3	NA	CASGTQPDRAGDTQYF	TGTGCCAGCGGTACCCAACCGGACAGGGCAGGGGATACGCAGTATTTT
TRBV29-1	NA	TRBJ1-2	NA	CSVEWGQGARAF	NA
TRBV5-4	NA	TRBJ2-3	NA	CASSLGLPDTQYF	TGTGCCAGCAGCTTGGGTCTCCCAGATACGCAGTATTTT
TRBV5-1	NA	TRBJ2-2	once	CASSSEAGNTGELFF	TGCGCCAGCAGCTCGGAGGCGGGGAACACCGGGGAGCTGTTTTTT
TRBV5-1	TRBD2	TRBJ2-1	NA	CASSLGPGLAGPISYNEQFF	TGCGCCAGCAGCTTAGGCCCCGGACTAGCGGGACCTATCTCCTACAATGAGCAGTTCTTC
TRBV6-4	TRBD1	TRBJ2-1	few	CASSAQPGQGNEQFF	TGTGCCAGCAGTGCCCAGCCGGGACAGGGGAATGAGCAGTTCTTC